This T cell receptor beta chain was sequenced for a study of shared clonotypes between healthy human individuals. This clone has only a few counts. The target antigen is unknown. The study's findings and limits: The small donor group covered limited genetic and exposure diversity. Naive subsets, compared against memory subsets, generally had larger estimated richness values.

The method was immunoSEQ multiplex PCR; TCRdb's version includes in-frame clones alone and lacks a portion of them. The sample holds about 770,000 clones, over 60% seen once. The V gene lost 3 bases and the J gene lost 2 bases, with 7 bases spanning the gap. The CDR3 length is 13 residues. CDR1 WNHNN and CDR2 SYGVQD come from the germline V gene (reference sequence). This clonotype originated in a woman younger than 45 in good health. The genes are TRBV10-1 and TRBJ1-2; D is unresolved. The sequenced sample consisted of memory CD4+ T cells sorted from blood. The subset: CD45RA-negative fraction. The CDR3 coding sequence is TGCGCCAGCAGTGACCAGAGGAACTATGGCTACACCTTC. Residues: CASSDQRNYGYTF.